A single sample is the source of the 28 T cell receptor beta chains below, sequenced in a study of CD8+ T cells in alopecia areata. Treatment specified: oral pan-JAK inhibitor, 5-10 mg twice daily. It was cDNA, reverse transcribed from extracted RNA, that served as the sequencing template. Data came from immunoSEQ multiplex PCR; TCRdb stores just in-frame clones and leaves some out. The sample contains around 290,000 clones, 55% to 70% of which appear only once. Here the sequenced sample was CD4+ T cells sorted from blood, taken at week 24, from a patient treated with tofacitinib. These receptors all come from a human donor with alopecia areata.

The gene calls are TRBV29-1 and TRBJ2-5; the match to TRBD2 covers 12 bases. Trimming cost V 4 bases and J 1 base; bases outside gene matches: 1. The CDR3 runs to 14 residues. Germline values: CDR1 SQVTM, CDR2 ANQGSEA. The CDR3 DNA sequence: TGCAGCGTTGGGACTAGCGGGGCCCAAGAGACCCAGTACTTC. It specifies CSVGTSGAQETQYF. The entire variable domain, with the rest obtained from reference TRBV29-1 and TRBJ2-5, is as follows: SAVISQKPSRDICQRGTSLTIQCQVDSQVTMMFWYRQQPGQSLTLIATANQGSEATYESGFVIDKFPISRPNLTFSTLTVSNMSPEDSSIYLCSVGTSGAQETQYFGPGTRLLVL.

In DNA form, the CDR3 reads TGTGCCAGCAGCCGTCTTGGGACAGGGGGCTTCAGCTCCTACAATGAGCAGTTCTTC. Its translation: CASSRLGTGGFSSYNEQFF. J is TRBJ2-1 and V is TRBV11-1, with 12 bases that match TRBD1. The CDR3 loop spans 19 amino acids. Unmatched junction bases numbered 11, after V lost 5 bases and J lost 0 bases. The germline gives CDR1 SGHAT, CDR2 FQDESV (reference sequence).

This clone was counted between two and nine times. This chain links TRBV28 with TRBJ2-7, with D maybe TRBD1 (6 bases). CDR1 is MDHEN, CDR2 SYDVKM, per germline. Trimming took 0 bases from V and 3 from J, leaving 12 bases between them. The CDR3 sequence is 15 residues long. This chain's CDR3 is CASSLWEQGLYEQYF. CDR3 nucleotide sequence: TGTGCCAGCAGTTTATGGGAACAGGGCCTCTACGAGCAGTACTTC.

This clone appeared a few times. The chain carries TRBV14 and TRBJ2-3, with D perhaps TRBD1 (6 bases). Germline V gene sequence: CDR1 SGHDN, CDR2 FVKESK. The CDR3 has 13 amino acids. The V and J ends lost 1 base and 8 bases respectively, with 10 bases between them. CDR3 nucleotide sequence: TGTGCCAGCAGCCAAGGGGGGCCAAGTACGCAGTATTTT. The encoded protein is CASSQGGPSTQYF.

The chain has TRBV19 and TRBJ2-7, with D possibly TRBD1 on 5 matching bases. V was trimmed by 3 bases and J by 6 bases, leaving 12 bases between them. This CDR3 comprises 13 residues. Germline CDR1 and CDR2: LNHDA and SQIVND (reference sequence). CDR3 region: CASSIATRVEQYF. The CDR3, as DNA: TGTGCCAGTAGTATCGCTACCAGGGTCGAGCAGTACTTC.

The rearrangement links TRBV2 to TRBJ2-3; unclear D gene. This CDR3 is built from 13 residues. The V end lost 1 base, the J end lost 6 bases, and 8 bases lay between the germline ends. CDR1 and CDR2 from the germline V gene are SNHLY and FYNNEI. Written as DNA, the CDR3 is TGTGCCAGCAGTGAAGACCAACGGGATACGCAGTATTTT. It yields the protein CASSEDQRDTQYF.

The V gene is TRBV30, the J gene TRBJ1-1; TRBD1 agrees at 7 bases. V lost 1 base and J lost 5; bases outside the gene matches: 16. The germline CDR1 and CDR2 sequences are GTSNPN and SVGIG (reference sequence). CDR3 size: 17 residues. CDR3 in amino acids: CAWSGDSGVTWSTEAFF. DNA for the CDR3: TGTGCCTGGAGTGGGGACAGTGGAGTGACATGGAGTACTGAAGCTTTCTTT.

In this sample, this clone turned up once. The chain is built from TRBV30 and TRBJ1-4; D call uncertain. The germline V and J ends were trimmed by 4 bases and 4 bases, with 10 bases remaining between them. In germline, CDR1 is GTSNPN, CDR2 SVGIG (reference sequence). The CDR3 runs 13 residues. The CDR3 loop is CAWKSMVNEKLFF. As DNA, the CDR3 is TGTGCCTGGAAGAGTATGGTTAATGAAAAACTGTTTTTT.

The chain links TRBV30 to TRBJ2-7; possible D gene TRBD1, 5 bases. CDR3 size: 12 residues. Looked up from germline, CDR1 is GTSNPN and CDR2 is SVGIG (reference sequence). CDR3 coding DNA: TGTGCTGTCACAAAGGGGTCCTACGAGCAGTACTTC. Protein: CAVTKGSYEQYF.

The V call is TRBV4-3, the J call TRBJ1-2, with D unresolved. V lost 0 bases and J lost 8, with 10 bases in between. The germline gives CDR1 LGHNA, CDR2 YSLEER. The CDR3 contains 13 residues. CDR3 region: CASSQDTGRGYTF. DNA of the CDR3: TGCGCCAGCAGCCAAGATACGGGGAGGGGCTACACCTTC.

This chain connects TRBV29-1 to TRBJ1-1; possibly TRBD1 for D (5 bases). The CDR3 totals 13 residues. The ends were cut back, 6 bases at V and 7 bases at J, with 18 bases in the middle. Germline CDR1 and CDR2: SQVTM and ANQGSEA. The CDR3 DNA reads as TGCAGCGTCCCCCTGTGGGGGGTCAATGAAGCTTTCTTT. Translation: CSVPLWGVNEAFF.

This clone appeared a few times. The V call is TRBV6-5, the J call TRBJ1-6, with a tentative D call TRBD1 (6 bases). The germline V and J ends were trimmed by 8 bases and 5 bases, with 16 bases remaining between them. The CDR3 is made up of 15 amino acids. CDR1 and CDR2 from the germline V gene are MNHEY and SVGAGI. The CDR3 loop reads CASRKQGTDNSPLHF. The CDR3 DNA reads as TGTGCCAGCCGCAAGCAGGGGACCGATAATTCACCCCTCCACTTT.

This chain connects TRBV30 to TRBJ1-1, with D perhaps TRBD1 (5 bases). This CDR3 region has 11 residues. The V gene lost 4 bases and the J gene lost 6 bases, with 9 bases spanning the gap. The germline V gene has CDR1 GTSNPN and CDR2 SVGIG (reference sequence). This CDR3 reads CAWNPTAEAFF. CDR3 DNA: TGTGCCTGGAATCCGACAGCTGAAGCTTTCTTT.

The CDR3 protein is CSVEQTYGYTF. DNA of the CDR3: TGCAGCGTTGAGCAGACCTATGGCTACACCTTC. The rearrangement joins TRBV29-1 to TRBJ1-2, with D unresolved. Trimming cost V 3 bases and J 4 bases, with 6 bases left between them. Germline V gene data show CDR1 as SQVTM and CDR2 as ANQGSEA. This CDR3 has 11 amino acids.

J is TRBJ1-4 and V is TRBV30; 10 bases fit TRBD1. After removal of 8 bases from V and 6 bases from J, the junction contained 6 bases not matched to a gene. Germline V gene data show CDR1 as GTSNPN and CDR2 as SVGIG (reference sequence). The CDR3 consists of 13 residues. The CDR3 sequence is CAGGQGVDEKLFF. Here the CDR3 DNA reads TGTGCCGGAGGACAGGGGGTCGATGAAAAACTGTTTTTT.

The CDR3 DNA reads as TGTGCCAGCAGCCATACCGGACTAGCGGGGCTAAGGGCCCCCAATGAGCAGTTCTTC. As protein: CASSHTGLAGLRAPNEQFF. The chain recombines TRBV7-9 with TRBJ2-1, with TRBD2 identical over 12 bases. The junction had 17 bases not matched to a gene; V was cut back by 5 bases and J by 6 bases. The CDR3 runs 19 residues. Germline-derived CDR1 and CDR2 are SEHNR and FQNEAQ (reference sequence).

The chain links TRBV5-1 to TRBJ2-7; 9 bases fit TRBD1. With V trimmed by 3 bases and J by 2 bases, 9 bases remained unmatched. The CDR3 totals 16 residues. Looked up from germline, CDR1 is SGHRS and CDR2 is YFSETQ. The CDR3 protein is CASSSNPGQGTYEQYF. The CDR3 bases are TGCGCCAGCAGCTCTAATCCGGGACAGGGAACCTACGAGCAGTACTTC.

The chain links TRBV6-6 to TRBJ2-5, with 8 nucleotides matching TRBD1. Germline CDR1 MNHNY, CDR2 SVGAGI (reference sequence). The length of the CDR3 is 14 residues. With V trimmed by 7 bases and J by 5 bases, 9 bases remained unmatched. The CDR3 DNA reads as TGTGCCAGCAATCTCCAGGGGGCAGGGGAGACCCAGTACTTC. Its protein is CASNLQGAGETQYF.

The chain recombines TRBV15 with TRBJ2-1, with D tentatively TRBD1 (6 bases). V lost 0 bases and J lost 6, with 12 bases in between. Germline assignment: CDR1 LNHNV and CDR2 YYDKDF (reference sequence). This CDR3 is built from 15 residues. CDR3 in DNA: TGTGCCACCAGCAGAGATCAGGGCAGGGGCAATGAGCAGTTCTTC. This gives the protein CATSRDQGRGNEQFF. The whole variable domain, filled in from reference TRBV15 and TRBJ2-1, reads DAMVIQNPRYQVTQFGKPVTLSCSQTLNHNVMYWYQQKSSQAPKLLFHYYDKDFNNEADTPDNFQSRRPNTSFCFLDIRSPGLGDTAMYLCATSRDQGRGNEQFFGPGTRLTVL.

The rearrangement joins TRBV4-3 to TRBJ2-7, with no clear D. CDR1 and CDR2 from the germline V gene are LGHNA and YSLEER. The CDR3 extends over 14 amino acids. V lost 2 bases and J 2 bases, leaving 10 bases between the germline ends. CDR3 DNA sequence: TGCGCCAGCAGCCAAAGCTCGGGTCCCTACGAGCAGTACTTC. Amino acid sequence: CASSQSSGPYEQYF.

The chain employs TRBV7-2 and TRBJ2-1, with 8 bases that match TRBD2. This CDR3 comprises 14 residues. Trimming removed 10 bases from V and 7 bases from J; junction bases left unmatched: 12. The germline gives CDR1 SGHTA, CDR2 FQGNSA. The CDR3: CATGRGLVVNEQFF. Here the CDR3 DNA reads TGTGCCACGGGAAGGGGACTAGTAGTTAATGAGCAGTTCTTC.

This chain links TRBV6-5 with TRBJ1-1, with 10 bases matching TRBD1. CDR3 length: 14 residues. V dropped 7 bases and J dropped 5; count of bases not matched to a gene: 7. The germline CDR1 and CDR2 sequences are MNHEY and SVGAGI. The CDR3 bases are TGTGCCAGCACCCCCGGGACAGGGGAAACTGAAGCTTTCTTT. As protein: CASTPGTGETEAFF.

This clone was seen more than once but under ten times. The rearrangement joins TRBV9 to TRBJ2-1; 10 bases fit TRBD2. Looked up from germline, CDR1 is SGDLS and CDR2 is YYNGEE. The CDR3 is 20 amino acids. V lost 2 bases and J lost 0; bases outside the gene matches: 14. The CDR3 loop reads CASSVAPGLARGSSYNEQFF. DNA for the CDR3: TGTGCCAGCAGCGTTGCGCCGGGACTAGCGAGAGGGAGCTCCTACAATGAGCAGTTCTTC. Drawing the rest from reference TRBV9 and TRBJ2-1, the complete variable domain is DSGVTQTPKHLITATGQRVTLRCSPRSGDLSVYWYQQSLDQGLQFLIQYYNGEERAKGNILERFSAQQFPDLHSELNLSSLELGDSALYFCASSVAPGLARGSSYNEQFFGPGTRLTVL.

The V gene is TRBV30, the J gene TRBJ1-1; D not certain. Germline CDR1 reads GTSNPN; CDR2 reads SVGIG (reference sequence). The germline V and J ends were trimmed by 0 bases and 2 bases, with 4 bases remaining between them. The CDR3 sequence is 12 residues long. The CDR3 bases are TGTGCCTGGAGTGTACCCAACACTGAAGCTTTCTTT. Translating it yields CAWSVPNTEAFF.

Worth noting for this clone: Other nucleotide sequences from this sample produce the same CDR3. The chain has TRBV28 and TRBJ2-3, with D unresolved. The CDR3 contains 12 residues. Trimming removed 6 bases at V and 3 bases at J, with 7 bases between. Germline values: CDR1 MDHEN, CDR2 SYDVKM. The CDR3 DNA is TGTGCCAGCAGCCCTGATACAGATACGCAGTATTTT. Translating it yields CASSPDTDTQYF.

This clone was detected only a few times. The chain links TRBV4-1 to TRBJ1-6; 7 bases align to TRBD1. The germline CDR1 and CDR2 sequences are MGHRA and YSYEKL. The CDR3 covers 13 residues. V lost 7 bases, J lost 10 bases, and 7 bases stayed unmatched. The CDR3 DNA follows: TGCGCCAGCAATCGACAGGGAGAATCACCCCTCCACTTT. Amino acid sequence: CASNRQGESPLHF.

The rearrangement joins TRBV29-1 to TRBJ1-5; D ambiguous. CDR3 size: 12 residues. Looked up from germline, CDR1 is SQVTM and CDR2 is ANQGSEA. The V and J ends lost 4 bases and 5 bases respectively, with 9 bases between them. CDR3 sequence: CSVGQLDQPQHF. The DNA for the CDR3 is TGCAGCGTTGGTCAGTTAGATCAGCCCCAGCATTTT. Full variable domain (remainder filled in from reference TRBV29-1 and TRBJ1-5): SAVISQKPSRDICQRGTSLTIQCQVDSQVTMMFWYRQQPGQSLTLIATANQGSEATYESGFVIDKFPISRPNLTFSTLTVSNMSPEDSSIYLCSVGQLDQPQHFGDGTRLSIL.

The chain couples TRBV4-1 to TRBJ1-1; no reliable D call. The germline V gene has CDR1 MGHRA and CDR2 YSYEKL. CDR3 length: 12 amino acids. V lost 3 bases, J lost 11 bases, and 13 bases lay in between. CDR3 nucleotides: TGCGCCAGCAGCCACCAGGAGGTACGCGCTTTCTTT. It is translated as CASSHQEVRAFF.